This entry concerns a single T cell receptor (beta chain). Its antigen is unidentified. The junction shows a germline mismatch at one end, possibly a read error. This record belongs to a study of tumor-infiltrating lymphocytes in primary liver carcinoma. About the study: Recorded tumor stage was T1-T3 N0M0, with diameters of about 4.2 to 10 cm. Notes on the study in general: Overlap in tumor-adjacent and tumor-blood pairs fell below that of tumor region pairs. About 8-25% of top clones, no more, were shared by all five regions.

The researchers produced TCR beta cDNA from about 510 ng total RNA with a constant-region primer. Slightly modified ARM-PCR with three nested multiplex PCR rounds yielded TCR beta libraries. TCRdb passed the multiplex PCR reads through MiXCR, listing each CDR3 protein once. The sample consists of roughly 100,000 distinct CDR3 sequences, roughly 80% of them appearing once. Between about 17 and 34 mg of unsorted bulk tissue served as the source from which RNA and DNA were co-extracted. Over 80% of the cells in every tumor sample were viable tumor cells. Source material: liver tumor tissue from sampling region 3. Subset specified: tumor region T3, left-lateral pole. The clonotype was recovered from a man aged 35 to 55 with primary liver carcinoma and hepatitis B virus infection.

CDR3 region: CTSRGNYKQYF. Here the CDR3 DNA reads TGTACCAGCAGAGGGAACTACAAGCAGTACTTC. The chain carries TRBV11-2 and TRBJ2-7; perhaps TRBD2 as D (5 bases). CDR3 length: 11 amino acids. CDR1 is SGHAT and CDR2 is FQNNGV in the germline V gene.